This is a list of T cell receptor beta chains from one sample in a study of T cell responses to AZD1222 COVID-19 vaccine. Assay used: immunoSEQ multiplex PCR; TCRdb lists only in-frame clones, some missing. The profile covers about 100,000 clones, with around 87% appearing a single time and roughly 3% taken by the ten largest. This specimen was peripheral blood, taken on day 0 of AZD1222 vaccination. The receptors stem from an adult in good health. Both conserved end residues are part of each CDR3. D genes are given only for firm matches. The size field is filled for only some rows; it gives once, few, many or a size class.

clone_size	v_call	d_call	j_call	cdr3_aa	cdr3_nt
-	TRBV13	TRBD1	TRBJ1-1	CASSLTGYTEAFF	TGTGCCAGCAGCTTGACAGGGTACACTGAAGCTTTCTTT
-	TRBV5-1	-	TRBJ2-7	CASSLLGSYEQYF	TGCGCCAGCAGCTTGCTCGGGTCCTACGAGCAGTACTTC
few	TRBV7-2	TRBD2	TRBJ2-1	CASSFFSGGPKGEQFF	TGTGCCAGCAGCTTTTTCTCGGGGGGGCCTAAGGGTGAGCAGTTCTTC
once	TRBV7-6	-	TRBJ1-4	CASSLGGSNEKLFF	TGTGCCAGCAGCCTGGGGGGGTCTAATGAAAAACTGTTTTTT
-	TRBV2	-	TRBJ1-2	CASSEAQGLYGYTF	TGTGCCAGCAGTGAAGCCCAGGGTCTCTATGGCTACACCTTC
once	TRBV12-2	-	TRBJ1-5	CASRSTRVRGFSNQPQHF	TGTGCAAGTCGCTCCACGAGGGTGAGGGGATTTAGCAATCAGCCCCAGCATTTT
-	TRBV9	-	TRBJ1-2	CASSVGRYGYTF	TGTGCCAGCAGCGTAGGCCGCTATGGCTACACCTTC
-	TRBV25-1	-	TRBJ1-4	CASSEARTRAEKLFF	TGTGCCAGCAGTGAAGCACGGACAAGGGCTGAAAAACTGTTTTTT
-	TRBV7-9	-	TRBJ2-1	CASSWDYNEQFF	TGTGCCAGCAGCTGGGACTACAATGAGCAGTTCTTC
-	TRBV4-2	TRBD2	TRBJ2-5	CASRKSAGGRETQYF	TGTGCCAGCAGAAAAAGCGCGGGGGGGCGAGAGACCCAGTACTTC
once	TRBV27	TRBD1	TRBJ1-6	CASSLWRGQGNSPLHF	TGTGCCAGCAGTTTATGGAGGGGGCAAGGGAATTCACCCCTCCACTTT
-	TRBV6-5	TRBD1	TRBJ1-2	CASSYIRTGNYGYTF	TGTGCCAGCAGTTACATTAGGACAGGGAACTATGGCTACACCTTC
-	TRBV2	TRBD1	TRBJ1-6	CASSQDRGFNSPLHF	TGTGCCAGCAGTCAGGACAGGGGATTTAATTCACCCCTCCACTTT
-	TRBV3-1/TRBV3-2	-	TRBJ2-7	CASGDYEQYF	TGTGCCAGCGGCGACTACGAGCAGTACTTC
-	TRBV4-2	-	TRBJ1-6	CASSQDYGMATAPLHF	TGTGCCAGCAGCCAAGACTACGGGATGGCAACGGCGCCCCTCCACTTT
-	TRBV9	TRBD1	TRBJ1-2	CASSAGQSPIYGYTF	TGTGCCAGCAGCGCGGGACAGTCGCCGATCTATGGCTACACCTTC
-	TRBV19	TRBD1	TRBJ1-6	CASSRDREAYNSPLHF	TGTGCCAGTAGTCGGGACAGGGAGGCCTATAATTCACCCCTCCACTTT
few	TRBV5-1	-	TRBJ1-2	CASSAGEYGYTF	TGCGCCAGCAGCGCCGGGGAATATGGCTACACCTTC
once	TRBV7-9	TRBD1	TRBJ1-4	CASSAQGDANEKLFF	TGTGCCAGCAGCGCCCAGGGGGATGCTAATGAAAAACTGTTTTTT
-	TRBV2	-	TRBJ1-2	CASTAGPGNYGYTF	TGTGCCAGCACGGCGGGACCCGGCAACTATGGCTACACCTTC
few	TRBV6-2/TRBV6-3	-	TRBJ1-5	CASSYSGASNQPQHF	TGTGCCAGCAGTTACTCAGGGGCCAGCAATCAGCCCCAGCATTTT
-	TRBV10-3	-	TRBJ1-5	CAISAGVDQPQHF	TGTGCCATCAGCGCAGGGGTCGATCAGCCCCAGCATTTT
-	TRBV5-6	-	TRBJ1-1	CASSPRGITEAFF	TGTGCCAGCAGCCCGCGGGGGATCACTGAAGCTTTCTTT
-	TRBV4-3	-	TRBJ2-7	CASSQDLLVAGHYEQYF	TGCGCCAGCAGCCAAGATTTGTTAGTTGCGGGTCACTACGAGCAGTACTTC